This T cell receptor beta chain was retrieved from a study of blood T cell repertoires in COVID-19. Across the whole study: The analysed material was cDNA or gDNA that came from T cells, B-cell-depleted T cells, or PBMCs.

CDR3 length: 12 residues. Germline V lookup: CDR1 MNHEY, CDR2 SVGAGI. V was pared by 6 bases and J by 4 bases, with 10 bases between. TCRdb's table, derived via immunoSEQ multiplex PCR, lists solely in-frame clones and lacks some. The sample records approximately 190,000 clones, roughly four fifths being singletons. The receptor was isolated from a woman aged 40 to 49 with acute or convalescent COVID-19. The sequencing sample was made of peripheral blood. The genes are TRBV6-5 and TRBJ2-7, with D maybe TRBD1 (5 bases). In DNA, the CDR3 is TGTGCCAGCAGGAGGACACATTACGAGCAGTACTTC. Protein product: CASRRTHYEQYF.